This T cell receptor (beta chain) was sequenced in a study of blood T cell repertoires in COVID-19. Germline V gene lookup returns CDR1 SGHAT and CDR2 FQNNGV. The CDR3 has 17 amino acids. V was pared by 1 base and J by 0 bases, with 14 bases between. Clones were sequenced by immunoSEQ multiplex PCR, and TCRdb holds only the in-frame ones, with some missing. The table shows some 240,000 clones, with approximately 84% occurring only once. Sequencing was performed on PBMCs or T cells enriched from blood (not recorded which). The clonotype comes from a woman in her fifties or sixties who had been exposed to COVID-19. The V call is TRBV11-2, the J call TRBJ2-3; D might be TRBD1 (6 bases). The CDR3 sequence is CASSLGPGGSSTDTQYF. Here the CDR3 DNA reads TGTGCCAGCAGCTTAGGGCCTGGGGGCTCCAGCACAGATACGCAGTATTTT.